Listed below are T cell receptor beta chains from one sample, sequenced in a study of sequential checkpoint blockade in melanoma. Sequencing used immunoSEQ multiplex PCR; TCRdb keeps in-frame clones, though not all of them. This repertoire shows about 15,000 clones, over 60% found once; its top ten account for 30%. The sequencing here drew on CD8+ T cells sorted from blood (inferred from file names), taken from a patient given nivolumab and ipilimumab in sequence. Receptor source: a human donor with melanoma. Both conserved end residues are part of each CDR3. The D gene is left open where the match is weak. Clone size is shown for a subset of rows, as once, few, many or a class of expanded clone.

clone size | J gene | D gene | V gene | CDR3 DNA | CDR3 protein
. | TRBJ2-1 | TRBD2 | TRBV6-5 | TGTGCCAGCAGCCGTAGCGGGAGCTCCTACAATGAGCAGTTCTTC | CASSRSGSSYNEQFF
. | TRBJ2-1 | . | TRBV28 | TGTGCCAGCAGTTCAACCCGGGACATCGGAAATGAGCAGTTCTTC | CASSSTRDIGNEQFF
. | TRBJ1-4 | TRBD1 | TRBV6-5 | TGTGCCAGCAGTTACACCGGGACAGAGCCTGAAAAACTGTTTTTT | CASSYTGTEPEKLFF
. | TRBJ1-3 | TRBD1 | TRBV11-3 | TGTGCCAGCAGCTTAGCGGGGACAGGAGCGAACACCATATATTTT | CASSLAGTGANTIYF
. | TRBJ2-7 | TRBD1 | TRBV4-1 | TGCGCCAGCAGCCAGACGGGACAGGGGATCTACGAGCAGTACTTC | CASSQTGQGIYEQYF
. | TRBJ2-5 | TRBD2 | TRBV4-3 | TGCGCCAGCAGCCAAGATCGGGACTACATAGAGACCCAGTACTTC | CASSQDRDYIETQYF
. | TRBJ2-7 | . | TRBV11-2 | TGTGCCAGCAGCTTATCCAGTTCTTACTACGAGCAGTACTTC | CASSLSSSYYEQYF
. | TRBJ2-7 | . | TRBV27 | TGTGCCAGCAGTTTGGGCCAGCAGTACGAGCAGTACTTC | CASSLGQQYEQYF
. | TRBJ2-1 | TRBD1 | TRBV4-1 | TGCGCCAGCAGCCAAGGCGGGACAGGGGGCTCCTACAACAATGAGCAGTTCTTC | CASSQGGTGGSYNNEQFF
. | TRBJ1-2 | TRBD1 | TRBV29-1 | TGCAGCGCCATACCGGGGACAGGGTATGGCTACACCTTC | CSAIPGTGYGYTF
. | TRBJ1-2 | . | TRBV9 | TGTGCCAGCAGCCAAGGGGATTCGGGCGCGGGAAGGAATGGCTACACCTTC | CASSQGDSGAGRNGYTF
few | TRBJ1-1 | . | TRBV18 | TGTGCCAGCTCACCTAGTACAGGTTACACTGAAGCTTTCTTT | CASSPSTGYTEAFF
. | TRBJ2-7 | . | TRBV7-8 | TGTGCCAGCAGCTTAAGGCGACTAAATCAGGAGCAGTACTTC | CASSLRRLNQEQYF
. | TRBJ1-6 | . | TRBV7-6 | TGTGCCAGCAGCCCAGGGTCGGGTTTGGCTAATTCACCCCTCCACTTT | CASSPGSGLANSPLHF
. | TRBJ1-1 | . | TRBV6-1 | TGTGCCAGCAGTAAAGGGGTAGAGGGCACTGAAGCTTTCTTT | CASSKGVEGTEAFF
. | TRBJ2-2 | TRBD1 | TRBV27 | TGTGCCAGCAGGACAGGGGAAGCCGGGGAGCTGTTTTTT | CASRTGEAGELFF
few | TRBJ2-6 | . | TRBV2 | TGTGCCAGCACCACAGGCTCTGGGGCCAACGTCCTGACTTTC | CASTTGSGANVLTF